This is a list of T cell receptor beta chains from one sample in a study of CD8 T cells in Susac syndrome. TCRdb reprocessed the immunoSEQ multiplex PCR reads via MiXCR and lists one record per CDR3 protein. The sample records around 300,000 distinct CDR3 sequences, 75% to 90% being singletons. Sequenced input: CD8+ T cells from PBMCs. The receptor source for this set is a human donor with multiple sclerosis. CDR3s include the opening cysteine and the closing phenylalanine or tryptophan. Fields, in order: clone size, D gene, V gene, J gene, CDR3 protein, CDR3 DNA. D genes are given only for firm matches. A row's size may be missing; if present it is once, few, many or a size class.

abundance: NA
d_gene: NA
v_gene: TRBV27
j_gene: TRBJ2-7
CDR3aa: CASSLSGDLSWVEQYF
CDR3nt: TGTGCCAGCAGTTTATCTGGGGACCTAAGTTGGGTAGAGCAGTACTTC

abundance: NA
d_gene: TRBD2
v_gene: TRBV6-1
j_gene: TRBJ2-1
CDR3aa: CASSYARGGNEQFF
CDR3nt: TGTGCCAGCAGTTATGCGCGGGGGGGCAATGAGCAGTTCTTC

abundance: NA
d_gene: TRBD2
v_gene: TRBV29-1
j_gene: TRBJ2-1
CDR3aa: CSPSGDGNEQFF
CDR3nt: TGCAGCCCTAGCGGGGACGGGAATGAGCAGTTCTTC

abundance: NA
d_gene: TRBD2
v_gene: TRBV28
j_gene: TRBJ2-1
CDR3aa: CASSLRRGLAWGKNNEQFF
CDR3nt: TGTGCCAGCAGTTTACGGAGGGGACTAGCATGGGGAAAAAACAATGAGCAGTTCTTC

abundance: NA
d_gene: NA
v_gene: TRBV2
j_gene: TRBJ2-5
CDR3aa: CASSRTPQGETQYF
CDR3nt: TGTGCCAGCAGTCGGACACCCCAGGGGGAGACCCAGTACTTC

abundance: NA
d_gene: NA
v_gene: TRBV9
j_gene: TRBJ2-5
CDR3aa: CASSVYDSRETQYF
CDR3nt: TGTGCCAGCAGCGTCTATGACAGTAGGGAGACCCAGTACTTC

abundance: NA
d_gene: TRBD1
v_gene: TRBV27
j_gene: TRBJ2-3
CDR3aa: CASIGTGTVQYF
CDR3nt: TGTGCCAGCATTGGAACCGGGACAGTGCAGTATTTT

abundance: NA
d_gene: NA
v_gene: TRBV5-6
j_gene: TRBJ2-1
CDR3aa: CASSLVGRQSSYNEQFF
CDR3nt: TGTGCCAGCAGCTTAGTCGGTAGGCAGAGCTCCTACAATGAGCAGTTCTTC

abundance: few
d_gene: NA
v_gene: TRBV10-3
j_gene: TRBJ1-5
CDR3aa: CAISESREISPQHF
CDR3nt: TGTGCCATCAGTGAGTCGAGGGAAATCTCGCCCCAGCATTTT

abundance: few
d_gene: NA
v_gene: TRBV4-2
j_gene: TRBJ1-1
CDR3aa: CASSQDRGQGTEAFF
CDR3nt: TGTGCCAGCAGCCAAGATCGGGGGCAGGGCACTGAAGCTTTCTTT

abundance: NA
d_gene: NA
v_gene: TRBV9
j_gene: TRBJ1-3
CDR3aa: CASRGVTGNTIYF
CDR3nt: TGTGCCAGCCGAGGGGTGACGGGAAACACCATATATTTT

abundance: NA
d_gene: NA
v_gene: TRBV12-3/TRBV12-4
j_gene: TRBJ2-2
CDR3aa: CASRGFGGELFF
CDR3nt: TGTGCCAGCCGGGGTTTCGGCGGGGAGCTGTTTTTT

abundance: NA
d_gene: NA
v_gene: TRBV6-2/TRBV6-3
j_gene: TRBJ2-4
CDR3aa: CASSYPQNIQYF
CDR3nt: TGTGCCAGCAGTTACCCCCAAAACATTCAGTACTTC